The 32 T cell receptor beta chains reported below all come from one sample, sequenced in a study of T cells after yellow fever vaccination. One entry per CDR3 protein, called by TCRdb with MiXCR from the 5' RACE reads. The table records roughly 74,000 distinct CDR3 sequences, approximately 7% of them present only once. The specimen was CD8+ T cells sorted from PBMCs, collected 5 to 6 days after the first yellow fever vaccination. These receptor sequences come from a man aged 18 to 35 who received the YFV17D yellow fever vaccine.

There are a few counts of this clonotype. The chain joins TRBV6-5 to TRBJ2-1; either TRBD1 or TRBD2 may fit D (5 bases each). CDR3 length: 17 amino acids. CDR1 is MNHEY, CDR2 SVGAGI, per germline. V was trimmed by 4 bases and J by 0 bases, leaving 16 bases between them. The CDR3 here is CASSLYFRGGSYNEQFF. The CDR3 DNA follows: TGTGCCAGCAGTTTGTATTTCCGGGGCGGCTCCTACAATGAGCAGTTCTTC.

This chain joins TRBV24-1 and TRBJ2-4; TRBD1 matches at 11 bases. Germline CDR1 is KGHDR and CDR2 is SFDVKD. The CDR3 sequence is 17 residues long. Trimming removed 2 bases from V and 5 bases from J; junction bases left unmatched: 7. The CDR3 loop is CATSDSPGQGDQNIQYF. CDR3 in DNA: TGTGCCACCAGTGATTCGCCGGGACAGGGGGACCAAAACATTCAGTACTTC.

This chain connects TRBV11-2 to TRBJ1-1, with 7 positions matching TRBD1. V gave up 1 base and J gave up 6 bases; unmatched junction bases: 8. CDR3 size: 15 residues. CDR1 and CDR2 from the germline V gene are SGHAT and FQNNGV. CDR3 loop: CASSLVKGAGSEAFF. CDR3 nucleotide sequence: TGTGCCAGCAGCTTAGTGAAGGGGGCAGGGTCTGAAGCTTTCTTT.

V usage is TRBV4-1 and J usage is TRBJ1-3; D uncertain. The CDR3 is 17 residues long. V was cut by 0 bases and J by 0 bases, with 12 bases left in between. Germline CDR1 reads MGHRA; CDR2 reads YSYEKL. CDR3 nucleotide sequence: TGCGCCAGCAGCCAAGAGGATAGGGCTAACTCTGGAAACACCATATATTTT. Its protein product is CASSQEDRANSGNTIYF.

The chain employs TRBV6-5 and TRBJ1-1, with a tentative D call TRBD1 (5 bases). The CDR3 contains 13 residues. Trimming shortened V by 0 bases and J by 6 bases, and 8 bases separated the two germline ends. The V gene's germline CDR1 is MNHEY and CDR2 SVGAGI. The DNA of the CDR3 is TGTGCCAGCAGTTACTCCAGGGTGGCTGAAGCTTTCTTT. Translation: CASSYSRVAEAFF.

Ten or more counts support this clonotype. The chain is built from TRBV12-3 or TRBV12-4 and TRBJ1-1; weak D call: TRBD1 (6 bases). The CDR3 is 16 amino acids. V lost 7 bases to trimming and J lost 5 bases, with 23 bases between them. The CDR3 loop is CASTWGGAGGWTEAFF. The CDR3 DNA follows: TGTGCCAGCACCTGGGGAGGGGCCGGGGGCTGGACTGAAGCTTTCTTT.

This clonotype has only a few counts. The rearrangement uses TRBV28 and TRBJ2-1; D uncertain. Deletions cut 3 bases from V and 8 bases from J, with 5 bases between. CDR3 length: 11 residues. Germline loops: CDR1 MDHEN, CDR2 SYDVKM. The CDR3 loop is CASSFSYEQFF. CDR3 DNA: TGTGCCAGCAGTTTTTCCTATGAGCAGTTCTTC. The variable domain in full, with the rest retrieved from reference TRBV28 and TRBJ2-1, is DVKVTQSSRYLVKRTGEKVFLECVQDMDHENMFWYRQDPGLGLRLIYFSYDVKMKEKGDIPEGYSVSREKKERFSLILESASTNQTSMYLCASSFSYEQFFGPGTRLTVL.

This clonotype has a count of ten or more. The chain employs TRBV20-1 and TRBJ2-1; 9 bases fit TRBD2. Trimming at V came to 5 bases and at J to 5 bases, leaving 7 bases not matched to a gene. Per the germline V gene, CDR1 is DFQATT and CDR2 is SNEGSKA (reference sequence). This CDR3 spans 14 amino acids. The CDR3 here is CSADPGLAHNEQFF. CDR3 nucleotides: TGCAGTGCTGACCCGGGACTAGCCCACAATGAGCAGTTCTTC.

CDR3: CASSPRRTAQETQYF. Written as DNA, the CDR3 is TGCGCCAGCAGCCCAAGGCGGACAGCTCAAGAGACCCAGTACTTC. This chain joins TRBV5-1 and TRBJ2-5; tentative D call: TRBD1 (6 bases). Trimming removed 4 bases from V and 2 bases from J, with 15 bases in between. The length of the CDR3 is 15 residues. In germline, CDR1 is SGHRS, CDR2 YFSETQ.

In this sample, this clonotype turned up many times. CDR3 loop: CASSLVGVVTDTQYF. The CDR3 DNA reads TGCGCCAGCAGCTTGGTGGGGGTTGTAACAGATACGCAGTATTTT. J is TRBJ2-3 and V is TRBV5-1; D could derive from TRBD1 or TRBD2 (5 bases each). V gave up 0 bases and J gave up 3 bases, with 11 bases separating them. In germline, CDR1 is SGHRS, CDR2 YFSETQ. The CDR3 consists of 15 residues.

This clonotype was detected once. This chain joins TRBV29-1 and TRBJ2-5, with D perhaps matching TRBD1 or TRBD2 (6 bases each). V lost 8 bases and J lost 5, with 42 bases in between. Germline-derived CDR1 and CDR2 are SQVTM and ANQGSEA. The CDR3 sequence is 21 residues long. CDR3 in amino acids: CSHPPRGLAQGPPGARETQYF. In nucleotides, the CDR3 is TGCAGCCACCCCCCACGTGGTCTCGCCCAAGGGCCTCCGGGGGCTCGTGAGACCCAGTACTTC.

This clonotype was seen repeatedly, ten times or more. The chain is built from TRBV12-3 or TRBV12-4 and TRBJ2-3; 9 bases map to TRBD2. With V trimmed by 5 bases and J by 2 bases, 2 bases remained unmatched. This CDR3 is built from 14 residues. CDR3 residues: CASSRLAVTDTQYF. The CDR3 nucleotides read TGTGCCAGCAGTCGACTAGCGGTCACAGATACGCAGTATTTT.

In this sample, this clonotype turned up a few times. V and J are TRBV4-3 and TRBJ1-2; no definite D call. Per germline, CDR1 LGHNA and CDR2 YSLEER. Trimming pared 0 bases from V and 1 base from J, leaving 9 bases between. The CDR3 runs to 15 residues. The CDR3 region has the DNA TGCGCCAGCAGCCAAGATGTTTCGGTTAACTATGGCTACACCTTC. As protein: CASSQDVSVNYGYTF.

The CDR3 sequence is CASSHGLAGEETQYF. The CDR3 DNA reads as TGTGCCAGTAGTCACGGACTAGCGGGGGAGGAGACCCAGTACTTC. The chain uses TRBV19 and TRBJ2-5; the match to TRBD2 covers 13 bases. This CDR3 is 15 amino acids long. J lost 5 bases, V lost 5 bases, and 5 bases had no gene match. The germline gives CDR1 LNHDA, CDR2 SQIVND (reference sequence).

This clonotype came up a few times. As DNA, the CDR3 is TGCAGCGTTCGGACAGGGGAGTTCACTGAAGCTTTCTTT. It encodes CSVRTGEFTEAFF. The chain uses TRBV29-1 and TRBJ1-1, with 9 bases aligning to TRBD1. Germline V gene lookup returns CDR1 SQVTM and CDR2 ANQGSEA. CDR3 length: 13 residues. V shed 5 bases, J shed 4 bases, and the junction held 5 bases outside the gene matches.

The sample holds a few counts of this clonotype. The genes are TRBV13 and TRBJ1-4, with D possibly TRBD1 on 5 matching bases. Trimming removed 5 bases at V and 6 bases at J, with 16 bases between. The length of the CDR3 is 15 residues. CDR1 and CDR2 (germline): PRHDT, FYEKMQ (reference sequence). In DNA, the CDR3 is TGTGCCAGCAGCAAAGACGGCGGGGCGGATGAAAAACTGTTTTTT. Its translation: CASSKDGGADEKLFF.

This clonotype was picked up many times. The chain recombines TRBV28 with TRBJ2-1; D remains ambiguous. The ends were cut back, 0 bases at V and 4 bases at J, with 7 bases in the middle. The CDR3 extends over 14 amino acids. Germline loops: CDR1 MDHEN, CDR2 SYDVKM. As DNA, the CDR3 is TGTGCCAGCAGTTTATGGGGCGAATACAATGAGCAGTTCTTC. It translates to CASSLWGEYNEQFF.

This clonotype was observed many times. Sequence at one end of the junction differs from germline and may be a read error. The gene calls are TRBV6-1 and TRBJ2-2; TRBD1 agrees at 9 bases. The CDR3 consists of 16 residues. Germline V gene sequence: CDR1 MNHNS, CDR2 SASEGT. The CDR3 loop reads CASRAQGARNSGELFF. Written as DNA, the CDR3 is TGTGCCAGCAGAGCACAGGGGGCGAGGAACTCCGGGGAGCTGTTTTTT.

In its sample, this clonotype was seen a few times. V is TRBV30 and J is TRBJ2-1, with D possibly called TRBD1 or TRBD2 (5 bases each). The CDR3 spans 13 residues. The ends were cut back, 4 bases at V and 8 bases at J, with 15 bases in the middle. Germline lookup yields CDR1 GTSNPN and CDR2 SVGIG (reference sequence). The CDR3 bases are TGTGCCTGGACCAGGGTGCTCGGGGATGAGCAGTTCTTC. Translation: CAWTRVLGDEQFF.

This clonotype appeared many times. The chain has TRBV11-3 and TRBJ2-1, with D tentatively TRBD2 (5 bases). Germline CDR1 reads SGHNT; CDR2 reads YENEEA. The CDR3 loop spans 15 amino acids. Between the trimmed V and J ends, which lost 5 bases and 4 bases, there was a span of 15 bases. CDR3 nucleotide sequence: TGTGCCAGCAGCCCCCGGGCTAGCCCTTACAATGAGCAGTTCTTC. Translating it yields CASSPRASPYNEQFF.

The chain has TRBV4-1 and TRBJ2-1, with 9 bases fitting TRBD1. With 4 bases clipped from V and 1 base from J, the junction kept 11 bases outside the gene matches. Germline V gene sequence: CDR1 MGHRA, CDR2 YSYEKL. CDR3 size: 18 residues. The CDR3 bases are TGCGCCAGCAGCCCAAGGGGACAGGGAGGTGGGTCCTACAATGAGCAGTTCTTC. It yields the protein CASSPRGQGGGSYNEQFF.

The sample holds many counts of this clonotype. The V gene is TRBV12-3 or TRBV12-4, the J gene TRBJ2-2; tentatively, D is TRBD1 (7 bases). This CDR3 spans 13 amino acids. The ends were cut back, 7 bases at V and 6 bases at J, with 12 bases in the middle. The CDR3 spells CASTQGEAGELFF. The CDR3 nucleotides read TGTGCCAGCACTCAGGGGGAGGCCGGGGAGCTGTTTTTT.

This clonotype has more than one count but fewer than ten. The genes are TRBV6-5 and TRBJ2-3; the match to TRBD2 covers 11 bases. The CDR3 is made up of 18 amino acids. Germline lookup yields CDR1 MNHEY and CDR2 SVGAGI. Losses at the gene ends were 2 bases for V and 3 bases for J; bases not matched to a gene: 10. The DNA for the CDR3 is TGTGCCAGCAGTTACACCGAAGGTAGCGGGGGGGCGACAGATACGCAGTATTTT. Protein product: CASSYTEGSGGATDTQYF.

At least ten counts were recorded for this clonotype. This chain connects TRBV10-3 to TRBJ2-1; 7 bases align to TRBD2. Germline CDR1 and CDR2: ENHRY and SYGVKD. The CDR3 is 15 amino acids. Losses at the gene ends were 3 bases for V and 2 bases for J; bases not matched to a gene: 4. CDR3 sequence (DNA): TGTGCCATCAGTGAAACGACTAGCCCCTACAATGAGCAGTTCTTC. Protein sequence: CAISETTSPYNEQFF.

This clonotype was counted many times. V usage is TRBV2 and J usage is TRBJ2-3; 15 bases fit TRBD2. The CDR3 has 14 residues. Germline V lookup: CDR1 SNHLY, CDR2 FYNNEI. The V segment lost 8 bases and the J segment 5 bases; nucleotides outside the gene matches: 2. The CDR3 protein is CASGTSGGRDTQYF. In DNA form, the CDR3 reads TGTGCCAGCGGGACTAGCGGGGGGAGAGATACGCAGTATTTT.

The J gene is TRBJ2-7, the V gene TRBV4-1; a weak D match, TRBD1 (6 bases). The CDR3 is 15 amino acids. Germline CDR1 and CDR2: MGHRA and YSYEKL. Trimming shortened V by 1 base and J by 4 bases, and 14 bases separated the two germline ends. The CDR3 region has the DNA TGCGCCAGCAGCCAAGTCCCGGACAGACTTTACGAGCAGTACTTC. Protein: CASSQVPDRLYEQYF.

This clonotype was seen at least ten times. V gene TRBV3-1 combines with J gene TRBJ1-2; D call uncertain. CDR1 is LGHDT and CDR2 is YNNKEL in the germline V gene (reference sequence). Trimming left V 1 base short and J 3 bases short, with 6 bases between. The CDR3 runs 13 residues. The CDR3 reads CASSQVADYGYTF. The CDR3, as DNA: TGTGCCAGCAGCCAAGTGGCAGACTATGGCTACACCTTC.

This clonotype was observed a handful of times. The rearrangement joins TRBV7-2 to TRBJ1-3; tentative D call: TRBD1 (5 bases). The V gene lost 7 bases and the J gene lost 4 bases, with 23 bases spanning the gap. This CDR3 contains 17 residues. From germline, CDR1 is SGHTA and CDR2 FQGNSA. The CDR3, as DNA: TGTGCCAGCACCCCAATGACCAGGGTTTTCCCCGGAAACACCATATATTTT. Translating it yields CASTPMTRVFPGNTIYF.

This sequence joins TRBV5-1 and TRBJ2-1; a weak D match, TRBD1 (6 bases). The CDR3 length is 15 residues. Germline loops: CDR1 SGHRS, CDR2 YFSETQ. V shed 1 base and J shed 6 bases, with 14 bases lying between them. The CDR3: CASSLRRGLFNEQFF. The CDR3 DNA follows: TGCGCCAGCAGCTTGCGCAGGGGTCTTTTCAATGAGCAGTTCTTC.

The rearrangement uses TRBV24-1 and TRBJ1-6; D is unresolved. The CDR3 totals 14 residues. Trimming removed 7 bases at V and 7 bases at J, with 13 bases between. Germline V gene data show CDR1 as KGHDR and CDR2 as SFDVKD. The CDR3 here is CATRHRLRNSPLHF. CDR3 bases: TGTGCCACCAGGCACAGACTTCGGAATTCACCCCTCCACTTT.

A remark on this clonotype: It may be a read error: a sequence one base away is much more abundant. This chain uses TRBV4-1 with TRBJ2-1, with 9 bases identical to TRBD2. Trimming at V came to 4 bases and at J to 8 bases, leaving 9 bases not matched to a gene. The CDR3 length is 15 residues. CDR1 is MGHRA and CDR2 is YSYEKL in the germline V gene. The CDR3 DNA reads TGCGCCAGCAGCCGCGGGATTAGCGGGGGCGATGAGCAGTTCTTC. Its translation: CASSRGISGGDEQFF.

V is TRBV7-9 and J is TRBJ1-2; D is undetermined. Germline V gene lookup returns CDR1 SEHNR and CDR2 FQNEAQ (reference sequence). Trimming took 2 bases from V and 7 from J, leaving 14 bases between them. This CDR3 contains 14 residues. The CDR3 nucleotides are TGTGCCAGCAGCTTACTCGGAGGGCCCCCTGGCTACACCTTC. This translates into CASSLLGGPPGYTF.